Below, 9 T cell receptor beta chains from the same sample are listed, as sequenced in a study of T cells in Graves' hyperthyroidism and ophthalmopathy. Amplification of TCR beta CDR3 regions was performed using RNA transcripts as template. HTBI primers were employed in a first-round RT-PCR of the TCR CDR3. In TCRdb, the multiplex PCR reads were re-called with MiXCR into one record per CDR3 protein. This table holds 500,000 to 550,000 distinct CDR3 sequences, 15% to 20% found once. The sample was blood. The receptors were gathered from a man in his forties with Graves' ophthalmopathy.

The gene calls are TRBV4-1 and TRBJ1-2; D is unclear. Germline values: CDR1 MGHRA, CDR2 YSYEKL. V gave up 3 bases and J gave up 3 bases, with 11 bases separating them. The CDR3 has 14 amino acids. The CDR3, as DNA: TGCGCCAGCAGCCACCCTTCGCGAGACTATGGCTACACCTTC. This translates into CASSHPSRDYGYTF.

This clonotype was found many times. V is TRBV27 and J is TRBJ1-2, with a weak D call TRBD1 (6 bases). The CDR3 runs to 12 residues. CDR1 and CDR2 from the germline V gene are MNHEY and SMNVEV (reference sequence). V gave up 3 bases and J gave up 6 bases, with 8 bases separating them. The CDR3 spells CASSFDRHGYTF. The CDR3 bases are TGTGCCAGCAGTTTTGACAGGCATGGCTACACCTTC.

V usage is TRBV7-9 and J usage is TRBJ1-1; no clear D. V was trimmed by 5 bases and J by 10 bases, leaving 11 bases between them. This CDR3 comprises 11 residues. In germline, CDR1 is SEHNR, CDR2 FQNEAQ (reference sequence). CDR3 in amino acids: CASSEPALAFF. CDR3 DNA sequence: TGTGCCAGCAGCGAACCAGCCTTAGCTTTCTTT.

The chain carries TRBV7-2 and TRBJ2-7; D uncertain. Germline CDR1 reads SGHTA; CDR2 reads FQGNSA. Deletions cut 0 bases from V and 2 bases from J, with 8 bases between. CDR3 length: 14 residues. In DNA form, the CDR3 reads TGTGCCAGCAGCTTAGCGCCAGCCACCTACGAGCAGTACTTC. This codes for CASSLAPATYEQYF. Filled out from reference TRBV7-2 and TRBJ2-7, the complete variable domain reads GAGVSQSPSNKVTEKGKDVELRCDPISGHTALYWYRQSLGQGLEFLIYFQGNSAPDKSGLPSDRFSAERTGGSVSTLTIQRTQQEDSAVYLCASSLAPATYEQYFGPGTRLTVT.

This clonotype was seen at least ten times. The chain recombines TRBV12-5 with TRBJ1-2, with 7 bases fitting TRBD1. Trimming cost V 6 bases and J 8 bases; bases outside gene matches: 9. The germline gives CDR1 LGHNT, CDR2 FRNRAP. There are 13 residues in the CDR3. The CDR3 region is CASGRQTGRGYTF. DNA of the CDR3: TGTGCTAGTGGCCGTCAGACAGGGCGAGGCTACACCTTC.

The chain couples TRBV18 to TRBJ2-1; possible D gene TRBD2, 5 bases. Germline assignment: CDR1 KGHSH and CDR2 LQKENI. V dropped 5 bases and J dropped 5 bases, with 16 bases sitting between them. This CDR3 is 15 amino acids long. The DNA for the CDR3 is TGTGCCAGCTCAGCGGAGGTGAGTGGGAACAATGAGCAGTTCTTC. Its translation: CASSAEVSGNNEQFF. The complete variable domain, with remaining parts taken from reference TRBV18 and TRBJ2-1, reads NAGVMQNPRHLVRRRGQEARLRCSPMKGHSHVYWYRQLPEEGLKFMVYLQKENIIDESGMPKERFSAEFPKEGPSILRIQQVVRGDSAAYFCASSAEVSGNNEQFFGPGTRLTVL.

The CDR3 here is CASSQDRAGSYTF. CDR3 bases: TGTGCCAGCAGCCAAGATCGGGCAGGGAGCTACACCTTC. The rearrangement links TRBV3-1 to TRBJ1-2, with TRBD1 as a possible D gene (5 bases). There are 13 residues in the CDR3. V was cut by 0 bases and J by 9 bases, with 11 bases left in between. Germline CDR1 LGHDT, CDR2 YNNKEL (reference sequence).

V and J are TRBV3-1 and TRBJ1-2, with 7 nucleotides matching TRBD1. After removal of 4 bases from V and 8 bases from J, the junction contained 7 bases not matched to a gene. The CDR3 has 13 residues. Germline V lookup: CDR1 LGHDT, CDR2 YNNKEL (reference sequence). CDR3 sequence reads: CASSRRQGGGYTF. CDR3 nucleotides: TGTGCCAGCAGCCGCAGACAGGGAGGGGGCTACACCTTC.

The rearrangement uses TRBV5-8 and TRBJ2-7; TRBD2 aligns across 9 bases. V shed 8 bases and J 4 bases; nucleotides not matched to a gene: 10. Germline V gene sequence: CDR1 SGHTS, CDR2 YDEGEE. The CDR3 spans 14 residues. The CDR3 DNA is TGTGCCAGTTCGACGGGACTAGCTATTTACGAGCAGTACTTC. Translating it yields CASSTGLAIYEQYF.